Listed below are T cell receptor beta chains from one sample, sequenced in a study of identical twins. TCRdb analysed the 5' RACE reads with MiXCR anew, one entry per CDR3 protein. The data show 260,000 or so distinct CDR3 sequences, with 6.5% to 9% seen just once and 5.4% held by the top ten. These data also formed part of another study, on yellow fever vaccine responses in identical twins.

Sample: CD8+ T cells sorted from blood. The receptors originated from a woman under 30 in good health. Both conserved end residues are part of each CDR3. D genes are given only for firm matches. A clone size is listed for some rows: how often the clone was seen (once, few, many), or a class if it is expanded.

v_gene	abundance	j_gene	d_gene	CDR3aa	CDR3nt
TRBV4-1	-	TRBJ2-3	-	CASSQGQVDTQYF	TGCGCCAGCAGCCAAGGACAGGTAGATACGCAGTATTTT
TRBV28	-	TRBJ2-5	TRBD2	CASRREAGETQYF	TGTGCCAGCAGGCGGGAGGCTGGGGAGACCCAGTACTTC
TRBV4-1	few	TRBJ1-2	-	CASSQGQLAGYGYTF	TGCGCCAGCAGCCAAGGACAGCTCGCTGGCTATGGCTACACCTTC
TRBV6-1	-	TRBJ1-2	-	CASSEGSYGYTF	TGTGCCAGCAGTGAAGGGAGCTATGGCTACACCTTC
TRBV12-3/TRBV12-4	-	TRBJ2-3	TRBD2	CTSSIVPGAGENTDTQYF	TGTACCAGCAGCATCGTTCCCGGAGCGGGGGAGAACACAGATACGCAGTATTTT
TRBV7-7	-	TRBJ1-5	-	CASSSFLPPGYSQPQHF	TGTGCCAGCAGTAGCTTCCTGCCCCCGGGGTATAGTCAGCCCCAGCATTTT
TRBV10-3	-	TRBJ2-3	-	CAISDGTSTDTQYF	TGTGCCATCAGTGATGGGACCAGCACAGATACGCAGTATTTT
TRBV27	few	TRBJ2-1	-	CASGPSGREFF	TGTGCCAGCGGTCCTAGTGGTCGGGAGTTCTTC
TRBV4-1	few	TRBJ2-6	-	CASSQDGGLVAGANVLTF	TGCGCCAGCAGCCAAGATGGAGGCCTCGTTGCTGGGGCCAACGTCCTGACTTTC
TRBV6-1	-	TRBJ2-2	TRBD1	CASRGQGDTGELFF	TGTGCCAGCCGTGGACAGGGGGACACCGGGGAGCTGTTTTTT
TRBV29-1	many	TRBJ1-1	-	CSVGGATEAFF	TGCAGCGTTGGAGGTGCCACTGAAGCTTTCTTT
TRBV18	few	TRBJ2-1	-	CASSLPIAGFVFEQFF	TGTGCCAGCTCACTACCCATCGCGGGGTTTGTATTTGAGCAGTTCTTC
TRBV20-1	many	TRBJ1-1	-	CSASDMTEAFF	TGCAGTGCTAGCGACATGACTGAAGCTTTCTTT
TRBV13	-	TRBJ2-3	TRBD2	CASSWFLAGGEGTDTQYF	TGTGCCAGCAGCTGGTTCCTAGCGGGAGGGGAGGGCACAGATACGCAGTATTTT
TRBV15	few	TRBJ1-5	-	CATSPRPADHYSNQPQHF	TGTGCCACCAGCCCTCGGCCGGCGGATCATTATAGCAATCAGCCCCAGCATTTT
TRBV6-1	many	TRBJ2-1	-	CASNPNSGYNEQFF	TGTGCCAGCAACCCCAATAGCGGATATAATGAGCAGTTCTTC
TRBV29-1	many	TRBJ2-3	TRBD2	CSVGASGGTDTQYF	TGCAGCGTTGGTGCTAGCGGGGGCACAGATACGCAGTATTTT
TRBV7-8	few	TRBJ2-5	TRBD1	CASSPIGTGTQETQYF	TGTGCCAGCAGCCCAATCGGGACAGGGACACAAGAGACCCAGTACTTC
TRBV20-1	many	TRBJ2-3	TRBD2	CSARGLAAGGPGDTQYF	TGCAGTGCTAGAGGTCTGGCAGCGGGGGGGCCGGGAGATACGCAGTATTTT
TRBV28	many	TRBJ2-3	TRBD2	CASRGGRGGADTQYF	TGTGCCAGCAGGGGCGGGAGGGGCGGAGCAGATACGCAGTATTTT
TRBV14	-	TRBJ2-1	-	CASSHRIAAAFNEQFF	TGTGCCAGCAGCCACAGGATAGCGGCGGCCTTCAATGAGCAGTTCTTC
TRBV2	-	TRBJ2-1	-	CASRGQRSSYNEQFF	TGTGCCAGCAGAGGACAGCGCAGCTCCTACAATGAGCAGTTCTTC
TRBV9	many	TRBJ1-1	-	CASQGLNTEAFF	TGTGCCAGTCAAGGTTTGAACACTGAAGCTTTCTTT
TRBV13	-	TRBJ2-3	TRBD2	CASSLELAGGGTQYF	TGTGCCAGCAGCCTAGAACTAGCGGGAGGTGGTACGCAGTATTTT
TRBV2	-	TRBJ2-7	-	CASTAYEQYF	TGTGCCAGCACCGCCTACGAGCAGTACTTC
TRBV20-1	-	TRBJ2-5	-	CSAPVTVLEETQYF	TGCAGTGCTCCCGTTACGGTCCTGGAGGAGACCCAGTACTTC
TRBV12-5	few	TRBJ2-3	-	CASGLGTSTDTQYF	TGTGCTAGTGGTTTAGGTACTAGCACAGATACGCAGTATTTT
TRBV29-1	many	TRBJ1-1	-	CSTRPGRYTEAFF	TGCAGCACTCGCCCAGGGAGGTACACTGAAGCTTTCTTT
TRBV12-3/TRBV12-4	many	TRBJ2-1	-	CASSLYGRSYNEQFF	TGTGCCAGCAGTTTATATGGGAGGTCCTACAATGAGCAGTTCTTC
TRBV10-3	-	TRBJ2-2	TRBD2	CAISDQTSGGTGELFF	TGTGCCATCAGTGACCAAACTAGCGGGGGGACCGGGGAGCTGTTTTTT